Listed below are T cell receptor beta chains from one sample, sequenced in a study of blood T cells in healthy people across ages. TCRdb called the 5' RACE reads again in MiXCR, with one record for every CDR3 protein. This repertoire shows 1 million or so distinct CDR3 sequences, around 45% found once; its top ten account for approximately 19%. Sequenced input: blood. These receptors all come from a woman aged 60-75 years in good health. CDR3s leave out the opening cysteine and the closing phenylalanine or tryptophan. Fields, in order: J gene, V gene, CDR3 protein.

TRBJ2-3 | TRBV28 | ASGGRGRPDTQY
TRBJ2-5 | TRBV5-1 | ASRSARGETQY
TRBJ2-1 | TRBV20-1 | SARDLYNPDYEQF
TRBJ2-5 | TRBV27 | ASRPLDKETQY
TRBJ1-2 | TRBV29-1 | SVPLGGYT
TRBJ2-7 | TRBV7-8 | ASSLGLAQSSYEQY
TRBJ2-7 | TRBV28 | ASSLSGVYISYEQY
TRBJ2-1 | TRBV29-1 | SVEARASYNEQF
TRBJ2-5 | TRBV4-2 | ASSQVRQETQY
TRBJ2-7 | TRBV12-3/TRBV12-4 | ASSSGSGTYEQY
TRBJ1-1 | TRBV12-3/TRBV12-4 | ASRGARGTEAF
TRBJ2-1 | TRBV29-1 | GVGRHNNEQF
TRBJ1-4 | TRBV4-1 | ASSTTVSEKLF
TRBJ2-1 | TRBV25-1 | ATQRESDEQF
TRBJ2-1 | TRBV6-5 | ASSYSIHPRYNEQF
TRBJ2-7 | TRBV7-2 | ASSASGRRNNEQY
- | TRBV7-9 | ASSLIQGRPEQY
TRBJ2-1 | TRBV6-6 | ASSQRTSGRGEEQF
TRBJ2-1 | TRBV11-1 | ASSLGTHVGGEQF
TRBJ2-1 | TRBV12-3/TRBV12-4 | ASRSGEGTGGNEQF
TRBJ2-7 | TRBV7-3 | ASSLNRQGAEAVSSYEQY
TRBJ2-7 | TRBV14 | ASSQGGRGAYEQY
TRBJ2-7 | TRBV5-1 | ASSVVSAYEQY
TRBJ2-7 | TRBV7-6 | ASSLAGRSRTYEQY
TRBJ2-5 | TRBV5-1 | ASSFQSASGRGKETQY
TRBJ2-3 | TRBV2 | AGYAATDTQY
TRBJ1-1 | TRBV12-3/TRBV12-4 | ASSLIPTGINTEAF
TRBJ2-7 | TRBV5-6 | ASSLVRAGSYEQY
TRBJ2-1 | TRBV27 | ASSPYPVPGLAGGVSNEQF
TRBJ2-5 | TRBV20-1 | SSREWFPQQY
TRBJ2-1 | TRBV12-5 | ASGLTSGRTHEQF
TRBJ2-2 | TRBV25-1 | ASSEQREGYTGELF
TRBJ2-2 | TRBV14 | ASSRSNTGELF
TRBJ1-5 | TRBV20-1 | SAIPQGAGNQPQH
TRBJ2-3 | TRBV6-6 | ASSTTGSPRDTRY
TRBJ2-5 | TRBV29-1 | SARTRETQY
TRBJ2-2 | TRBV27 | ASTGRLDTGELF
TRBJ2-1 | TRBV6-1 | ASSGLGLAGGEQF
TRBJ2-7 | TRBV6-1 | ASSEVGTGGDEQY
TRBJ2-7 | TRBV5-6 | ASSFGRLEQY
TRBJ2-7 | TRBV7-8 | ASTGTVSYEQY
TRBJ1-2 | TRBV20-1 | SATSGTVIHGYT
TRBJ2-7 | TRBV20-1 | SALLAGSYEQY
TRBJ2-3 | TRBV11-2 | ASSLGAGVLDTQY
TRBJ2-7 | TRBV7-2 | ASSLAGDRGYEQY
TRBJ2-7 | TRBV6-6 | ATRSGIEFSEQY
TRBJ1-2 | TRBV20-1 | SARDHRGRWNYGYT
TRBJ2-3 | TRBV7-2 | ASSPLAYSTDTRY
TRBJ2-1 | TRBV20-1 | SARRASGMNEQF
TRBJ1-2 | TRBV2 | ASSGTGSAGAYGYT
TRBJ1-2 | TRBV12-3/TRBV12-4 | ASSFRRLGTNYGYT
TRBJ1-5 | TRBV28 | ASSFGGAGGSNQPQH